The present T cell receptor (beta chain) was sequenced within a study of siplizumab effects on memory and regulatory T cells. Study-level findings and limits: Naive T cells appeared more varied than memory cells and looked like key alloresponse contributors.

As regards this clone: Its target is not known.

Method: immunoSEQ multiplex PCR; TCRdb's copy keeps in-frame clones and lacks some. The sample has 70,000 to 95,000 clones; 75% to 90% are singletons. The germline gives CDR1 LNHDA, CDR2 SQIVND (reference sequence). Trimming took 5 bases from V and 8 from J, leaving 12 bases between them. CDR3 length: 13 amino acids. Specimen: CD4+ T cells sorted from blood. The clonotype originates from a human donor in good health. V is TRBV19 and J is TRBJ1-4, with D unresolved. This CDR3 reads CASSVLIGEKLFF. The CDR3 bases are TGTGCCAGTAGTGTCCTGATTGGGGAAAAACTGTTTTTT.